The 25 T cell receptor beta chains given below trace back to one sample, sequenced in a study of shared clonotypes between healthy human individuals. Assay: immunoSEQ multiplex PCR; the TCRdb copy retains only in-frame clones and omits some. The sample has over 1.4 million clones, roughly 96% seen once. Sequencing was performed on naive CD4+ T cells sorted from blood. Subset here: CD45RA+ positively selected. Every receptor here comes from a young man in good health.

J is TRBJ2-5 and V is TRBV5-5, with 10 bases aligning to TRBD1. This CDR3 region has 14 residues. The germline V gene has CDR1 SGHKS and CDR2 YYEKEE (reference sequence). V lost 4 bases and J lost 5; bases outside the gene matches: 5. Here the CDR3 reads CASSRGQGTETQYF. The CDR3 coding sequence is TGTGCCAGCAGCAGGGGACAGGGGACGGAGACCCAGTACTTC.

V and J are TRBV20-1 and TRBJ1-1; D unclear. The V and J ends lost 6 bases and 5 bases respectively, with 10 bases between them. The length of the CDR3 is 11 residues. Germline V lookup: CDR1 DFQATT, CDR2 SNEGSKA (reference sequence). The CDR3 DNA reads as TGCAGTGCCCCGGATAATACTGAAGCTTTCTTT. Encoded protein: CSAPDNTEAFF.

J is TRBJ1-2 and V is TRBV7-2, with D perhaps matching TRBD1 (5 bases). Germline V gene data show CDR1 as SGHTA and CDR2 as FQGNSA. The CDR3 covers 15 residues. Trimming took 2 bases from V and 3 from J, leaving 13 bases between them. CDR3 coding DNA: TGTGCCAGCAGCTTAAGAGGGGCGGGAGACTATGGCTACACCTTC. Residues: CASSLRGAGDYGYTF.

This clone has only a few counts. CDR3: CASSVGGPVGHYGYTF. CDR3 bases: TGTGCCAGCAGCGTAGGCGGACCTGTTGGGCACTATGGCTACACCTTC. This sequence joins TRBV9 and TRBJ1-2; no definite D call. Germline assignment: CDR1 SGDLS and CDR2 YYNGEE. The CDR3 totals 16 residues. Between the trimmed V and J ends, which lost 0 bases and 3 bases, there was a span of 15 bases. The variable domain in full, with the rest retrieved from reference TRBV9 and TRBJ1-2, is DSGVTQTPKHLITATGQRVTLRCSPRSGDLSVYWYQQSLDQGLQFLIQYYNGEERAKGNILERFSAQQFPDLHSELNLSSLELGDSALYFCASSVGGPVGHYGYTFGSGTRLTVV.

The rearrangement links TRBV30 to TRBJ1-1; no reliable D call. This CDR3 has 13 amino acids. V was clipped by 4 bases and J by 5 bases, with 14 bases between them. Germline assignment: CDR1 GTSNPN and CDR2 SVGIG (reference sequence). This chain's CDR3 is CAWTQRARTEAFF. The CDR3 coding sequence is TGTGCCTGGACACAGCGGGCTCGGACTGAAGCTTTCTTT.

The V and J genes are TRBV18 and TRBJ2-7; D gene unclear. Germline CDR1 reads KGHSH; CDR2 reads LQKENI. The CDR3 is 11 residues long. V dropped 3 bases and J dropped 7 bases, with 7 bases sitting between them. The chain's CDR3 is CASSPRWEQYF. The CDR3 DNA is TGTGCCAGCTCACCGAGGTGGGAGCAGTACTTC.

The chain has TRBV7-9 and TRBJ2-7; maybe TRBD1 (6 bases). The CDR3 covers 13 residues. V shed 0 bases and J shed 11 bases, with 14 bases lying between them. CDR1 is SEHNR and CDR2 is FQNEAQ in the germline V gene (reference sequence). The CDR3 region has the DNA TGTGCCAGCAGCTTAGCTTCAGGGGTTCGGGAGTACTTC. This translates into CASSLASGVREYF.

V and J are TRBV29-1 and TRBJ2-2, with TRBD2 matching over 10 bases. This CDR3 has 13 residues. CDR1 and CDR2 (germline): SQVTM, ANQGSEA. J gave up 6 bases and V 5 bases, and 3 bases lay outside the gene matches. The CDR3 DNA reads as TGCAGCGTTTTTAGCGGGAGGCCCGGGGAGCTGTTTTTT. Protein product: CSVFSGRPGELFF.

V is TRBV7-2 and J is TRBJ1-2, with D unresolved. V was trimmed by 3 bases and J by 9 bases, leaving 26 bases between them. This CDR3 comprises 17 residues. Germline V gene sequence: CDR1 SGHTA, CDR2 FQGNSA. The CDR3: CASSFRRITERFGSYTF. The CDR3 coding sequence is TGTGCCAGCAGCTTTCGGAGAATAACAGAGCGGTTTGGAAGCTACACCTTC.

V gene TRBV28 combines with J gene TRBJ2-7; 14 bases are shared with TRBD2. Germline V lookup: CDR1 MDHEN, CDR2 SYDVKM. The junction had 2 bases not matched to a gene; V was cut back by 7 bases and J by 6 bases. The CDR3 runs 13 residues. This CDR3 reads CASKTSGRVEQYF. Here the CDR3 DNA reads TGTGCCAGCAAGACTAGCGGGAGGGTCGAGCAGTACTTC.

V usage is TRBV4-1 and J usage is TRBJ1-4; D not resolved. From germline, CDR1 is MGHRA and CDR2 YSYEKL. Trimming stripped 6 bases from V and 5 bases from J, with 7 bases between. The length of the CDR3 is 12 residues. CDR3 nucleotides: TGCGCCAGCAGTGACCACAATGAAAAACTGTTTTTT. Protein sequence: CASSDHNEKLFF.

In regard to this clone: This sample also contains other DNA sequences that code for the same CDR3. The chain has TRBV20-1 and TRBJ1-5, with D uncertain. CDR1 is DFQATT, CDR2 SNEGSKA, per germline (reference sequence). Trimming removed 3 bases from V and 7 bases from J, with 1 base in between. This CDR3 has 9 residues. CDR3 amino acids: CSASQPQHF. CDR3 DNA: TGCAGTGCTAGCCAGCCCCAGCATTTT.

The chain links TRBV18 to TRBJ2-1, with a tentative D call TRBD2 (7 bases). This CDR3 has 16 amino acids. From germline, CDR1 is KGHSH and CDR2 LQKENI. The germline V and J ends were trimmed by 0 bases and 6 bases, with 15 bases remaining between them. CDR3 sequence: CASSPPKQGGINEQFF. CDR3 nucleotides: TGTGCCAGCTCACCACCGAAACAGGGAGGGATCAATGAGCAGTTCTTC.

This CDR3 is CASSSKQGEIGNEQFF. The CDR3 DNA is TGTGCCAGCAGCAGTAAACAGGGGGAAATTGGCAATGAGCAGTTCTTC. V is TRBV7-2 and J is TRBJ2-1, with TRBD1 matching 8 bases. The CDR3 covers 16 residues. V lost 5 bases, J lost 6 bases, and 12 bases stayed unmatched. Germline values: CDR1 SGHTA, CDR2 FQGNSA.

The chain carries TRBV27 and TRBJ2-3; possible D gene TRBD1, 6 bases. Germline V gene sequence: CDR1 MNHEY, CDR2 SMNVEV (reference sequence). Between the trimmed V and J ends, which lost 4 bases and 2 bases, there was a span of 19 bases. The length of the CDR3 is 17 residues. The CDR3 sequence: CASSWQGPGYLTDTQYF. CDR3 sequence (DNA): TGTGCCAGCAGTTGGCAGGGGCCCGGATATCTCACAGATACGCAGTATTTT.

The chain combines TRBV9 with TRBJ2-1, with 11 positions matching TRBD2. Per germline, CDR1 SGDLS and CDR2 YYNGEE. This CDR3 has 18 amino acids. Losses at the gene ends were 3 bases for V and 3 bases for J; bases not matched to a gene: 11. CDR3 bases: TGTGCCAGCAGCGCCTCAACCGGACTAGCGGGCAACTACAATGAGCAGTTCTTC. This codes for CASSASTGLAGNYNEQFF.

The rearrangement uses TRBV6-1 and TRBJ2-1; perhaps TRBD2 as D (6 bases). Germline CDR1 reads MNHNS; CDR2 reads SASEGT. The CDR3 is 13 residues long. V was shortened by 6 bases and J by 4 bases, with 10 bases between the two germline ends. This chain's CDR3 is CASRQAGYNEQFF. CDR3 coding DNA: TGTGCCAGCAGGCAAGCGGGTTACAATGAGCAGTTCTTC.

V and J are TRBV7-8 and TRBJ2-3; 7 bases line up with TRBD2. CDR1 is SGHVS and CDR2 is FQNEAQ in the germline V gene. This CDR3 contains 18 residues. Unmatched junction bases numbered 14, after V lost 2 bases and J lost 3 bases. The CDR3, as DNA: TGTGCCAGCAGCTTATTGCCCATTCGGGGCGGGAGAACAGATACGCAGTATTTT. Its protein product is CASSLLPIRGGRTDTQYF.

The chain employs TRBV6-5 and TRBJ2-7; 7 positions match TRBD1. Germline values: CDR1 MNHEY, CDR2 SVGAGI. The V and J ends lost 2 bases and 3 bases, in that order; junction bases with no gene match: 4. This CDR3 has 14 residues. Here the CDR3 DNA reads TGTGCCAGCAGTTACACTTCAGGGGGCTACGAGCAGTACTTC. This gives the protein CASSYTSGGYEQYF.

J is TRBJ1-1 and V is TRBV5-3, with D possibly matching TRBD1 (5 bases). TRBV5-3 is classed as an ORF, of uncertain function. This CDR3 comprises 15 residues. Trimming removed 4 bases from V and 1 base from J, with 14 bases in between. The CDR3 region is CARSPEAGPNTEAFF. CDR3 nucleotides: TGTGCCAGAAGCCCAGAGGCGGGACCGAACACTGAAGCTTTCTTT.

This clone occurred once. The chain joins TRBV6-5 to TRBJ2-1; D is possibly TRBD2 (6 bases). Trimming cost V 5 bases and J 15 bases, with 17 bases left between them. The CDR3 is made up of 12 amino acids. CDR1 and CDR2 (germline): MNHEY, SVGAGI. This CDR3 is CASSDGTPRRFF. The DNA of the CDR3 is TGTGCCAGCAGTGATGGGACTCCACGTCGGTTCTTC.

Of note for this clone: Other DNA sequences within the sample encode an identical CDR3. The chain has TRBV5-4 and TRBJ1-1; the D gene is possibly TRBD1 (6 bases). The CDR3 spans 15 residues. The germline CDR1 and CDR2 sequences are SGHNT and YYREEE (reference sequence). V was shortened by 0 bases and J by 1 base, with 10 bases between the two germline ends. The CDR3 is CASSLEQGRNTEAFF. The CDR3 DNA is TGTGCCAGCAGCTTGGAACAGGGACGGAACACTGAAGCTTTCTTT.

The gene calls are TRBV28 and TRBJ1-5; the D is unclear. This CDR3 has 14 residues. V was clipped by 7 bases and J by 4 bases, with 14 bases between them. CDR1 is MDHEN, CDR2 SYDVKM, per germline. For the CDR3, the DNA is TGTGCCAGCATAGGGAGAAAAAGGAATCAGCCCCAGCATTTT. Encoded protein: CASIGRKRNQPQHF.

V and J are TRBV10-3 and TRBJ2-1; 8 bases align to TRBD2. The germline V gene has CDR1 ENHRY and CDR2 SYGVKD. CDR3 length: 15 residues. The V segment lost 3 bases and the J segment 7 bases; nucleotides outside the gene matches: 8. The CDR3 DNA sequence: TGTGCCATCAGTGACCCGGGAGGGCCAGCGAATGAGCAGTTCTTC. Its translation: CAISDPGGPANEQFF.

As DNA, the CDR3 is TGCGCCAGCAGCCAAGTACAGGGGGGAGGGGTATACGAGCAGTACTTC. Translation: CASSQVQGGGVYEQYF. The chain uses TRBV4-3 and TRBJ2-7; D might be TRBD1 (8 bases). The CDR3 loop spans 16 amino acids. Germline V gives CDR1 LGHNA, CDR2 YSLEER. Trimming left V 1 base short and J 4 bases short, with 17 bases between.